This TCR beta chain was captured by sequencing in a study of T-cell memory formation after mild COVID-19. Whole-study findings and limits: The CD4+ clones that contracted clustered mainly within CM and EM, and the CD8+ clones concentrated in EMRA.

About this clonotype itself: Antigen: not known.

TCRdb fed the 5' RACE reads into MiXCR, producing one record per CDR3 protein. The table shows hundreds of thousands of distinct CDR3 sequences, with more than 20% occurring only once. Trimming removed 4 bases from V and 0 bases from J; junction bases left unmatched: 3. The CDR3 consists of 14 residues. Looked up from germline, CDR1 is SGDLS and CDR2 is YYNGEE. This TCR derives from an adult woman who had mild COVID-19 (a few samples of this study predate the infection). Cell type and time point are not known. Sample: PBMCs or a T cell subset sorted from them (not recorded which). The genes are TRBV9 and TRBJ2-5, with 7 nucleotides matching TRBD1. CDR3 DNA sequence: TGTGCCAGCAGCCGAGGGACAGACCAAGAGACCCAGTACTTC. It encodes CASSRGTDQETQYF. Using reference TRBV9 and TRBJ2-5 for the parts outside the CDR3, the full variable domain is DSGVTQTPKHLITATGQRVTLRCSPRSGDLSVYWYQQSLDQGLQFLIQYYNGEERAKGNILERFSAQQFPDLHSELNLSSLELGDSALYFCASSRGTDQETQYFGPGTRLLVL.